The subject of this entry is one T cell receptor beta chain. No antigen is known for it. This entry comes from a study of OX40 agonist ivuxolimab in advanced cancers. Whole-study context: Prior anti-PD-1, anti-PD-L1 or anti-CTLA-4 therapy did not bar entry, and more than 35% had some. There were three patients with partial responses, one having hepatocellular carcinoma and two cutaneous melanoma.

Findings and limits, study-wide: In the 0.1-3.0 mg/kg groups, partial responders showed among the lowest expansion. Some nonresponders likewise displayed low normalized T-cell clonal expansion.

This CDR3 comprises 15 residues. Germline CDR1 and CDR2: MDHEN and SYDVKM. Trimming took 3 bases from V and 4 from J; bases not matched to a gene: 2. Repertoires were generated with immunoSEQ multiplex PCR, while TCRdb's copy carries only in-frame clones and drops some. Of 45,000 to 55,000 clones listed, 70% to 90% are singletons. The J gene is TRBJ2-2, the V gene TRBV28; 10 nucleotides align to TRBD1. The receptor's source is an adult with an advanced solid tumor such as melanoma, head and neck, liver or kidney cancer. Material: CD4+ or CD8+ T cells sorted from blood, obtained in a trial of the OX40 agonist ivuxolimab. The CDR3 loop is CASSFWTGGTGELFF. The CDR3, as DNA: TGTGCCAGCAGTTTCTGGACAGGGGGCACCGGGGAGCTGTTTTTT. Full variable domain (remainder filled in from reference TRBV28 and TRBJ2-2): DVKVTQSSRYLVKRTGEKVFLECVQDMDHENMFWYRQDPGLGLRLIYFSYDVKMKEKGDIPEGYSVSREKKERFSLILESASTNQTSMYLCASSFWTGGTGELFFGEGSRLTVL.